This record concerns one TCR beta chain sequence. This record comes from a study of blood T cell repertoires in COVID-19. Turning to the study itself: T cells, B-cell-depleted T cells, or PBMCs supplied cDNA or gDNA.

TCRdb's copy holds only in-frame clones and misses some; the assay was immunoSEQ multiplex PCR. This sample has about 150,000 clones, with around 80% found just once. The receptor comes from a woman between 65 and 79 years old in a cohort exposed to, infected with or recovered from COVID-19 (not recorded which). The sample was PBMCs or T cells enriched from blood (not recorded which).

This chain's CDR3 is CAISAGTSGTYEQYF. In DNA form, the CDR3 reads TGTGCCATCAGTGCCGGGACTAGCGGGACCTACGAGCAGTACTTC. The V gene is TRBV10-3, the J gene TRBJ2-7; TRBD2 aligns across 13 bases. V shed 4 bases, J shed 2 bases, and the junction held 2 bases outside the gene matches. This CDR3 has 15 residues. The V gene's germline CDR1 is ENHRY and CDR2 SYGVKD.